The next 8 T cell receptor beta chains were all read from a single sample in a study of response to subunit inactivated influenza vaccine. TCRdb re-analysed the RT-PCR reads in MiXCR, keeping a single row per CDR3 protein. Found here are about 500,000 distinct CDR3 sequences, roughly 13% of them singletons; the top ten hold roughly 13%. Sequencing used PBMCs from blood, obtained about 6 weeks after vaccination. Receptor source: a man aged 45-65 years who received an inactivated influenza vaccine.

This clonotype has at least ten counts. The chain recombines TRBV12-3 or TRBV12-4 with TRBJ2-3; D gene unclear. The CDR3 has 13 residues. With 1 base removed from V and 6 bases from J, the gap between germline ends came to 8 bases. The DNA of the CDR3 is TGTGCCAGCAGTTTAGTATCGCTGGATACGCAGTATTTT. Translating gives CASSLVSLDTQYF.

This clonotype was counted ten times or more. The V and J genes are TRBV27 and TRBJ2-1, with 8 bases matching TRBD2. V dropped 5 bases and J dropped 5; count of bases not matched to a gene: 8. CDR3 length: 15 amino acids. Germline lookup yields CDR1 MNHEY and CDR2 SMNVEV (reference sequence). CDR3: CASSPGAGVNNEQFF. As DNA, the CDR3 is TGTGCCAGCAGTCCGGGAGCGGGAGTAAACAATGAGCAGTTCTTC.

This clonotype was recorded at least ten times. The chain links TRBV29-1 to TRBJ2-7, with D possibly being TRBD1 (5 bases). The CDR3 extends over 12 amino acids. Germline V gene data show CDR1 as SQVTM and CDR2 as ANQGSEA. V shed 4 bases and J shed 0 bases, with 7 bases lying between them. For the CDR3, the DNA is TGCAGCGTTGGGACACGCTCCTACGAGCAGTACTTC. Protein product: CSVGTRSYEQYF.

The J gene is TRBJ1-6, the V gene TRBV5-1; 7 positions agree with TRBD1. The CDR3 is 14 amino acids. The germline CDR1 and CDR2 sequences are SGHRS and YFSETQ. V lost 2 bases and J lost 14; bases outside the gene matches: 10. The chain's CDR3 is CASSFLAEGATLHF. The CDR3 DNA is TGCGCCAGCAGCTTCCTGGCGGAGGGGGCTACCCTCCACTTT.

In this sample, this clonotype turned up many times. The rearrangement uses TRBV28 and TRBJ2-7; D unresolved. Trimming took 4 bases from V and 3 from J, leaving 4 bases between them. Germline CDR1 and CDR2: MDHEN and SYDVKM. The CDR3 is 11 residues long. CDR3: CASSYDYEQYF. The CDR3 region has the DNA TGTGCCAGCAGTTACGACTACGAGCAGTACTTC.

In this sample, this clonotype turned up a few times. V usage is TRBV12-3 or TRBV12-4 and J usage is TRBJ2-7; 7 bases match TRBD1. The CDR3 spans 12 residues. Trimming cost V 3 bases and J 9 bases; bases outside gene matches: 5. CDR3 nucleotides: TGTGCCAGCAGTTTTGACAGGGATAGGCAGTACTTC. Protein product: CASSFDRDRQYF.

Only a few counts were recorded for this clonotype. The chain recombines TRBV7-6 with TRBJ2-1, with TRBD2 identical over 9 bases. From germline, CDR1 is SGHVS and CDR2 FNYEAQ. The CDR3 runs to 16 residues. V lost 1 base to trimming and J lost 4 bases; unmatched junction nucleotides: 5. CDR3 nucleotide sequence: TGTGCCAGCAGCTTAGTGGCGGGAGGGCTTTACAATGAGCAGTTCTTC. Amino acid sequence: CASSLVAGGLYNEQFF. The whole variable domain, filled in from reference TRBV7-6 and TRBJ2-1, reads GAGVSQSPRYKVTKRGQDVALRCDPISGHVSLYWYRQALGQGPEFLTYFNYEAQQDKSGLPNDRFSAERPEGSISTLTIQRTEQRDSAMYRCASSLVAGGLYNEQFFGPGTRLTVL.

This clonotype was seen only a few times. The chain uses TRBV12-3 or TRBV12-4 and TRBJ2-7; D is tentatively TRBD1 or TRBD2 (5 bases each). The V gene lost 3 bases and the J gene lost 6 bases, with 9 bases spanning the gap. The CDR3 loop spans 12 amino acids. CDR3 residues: CASSLGVSEQYF. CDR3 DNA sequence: TGTGCCAGCAGTTTGGGGGTGAGCGAGCAGTACTTC.